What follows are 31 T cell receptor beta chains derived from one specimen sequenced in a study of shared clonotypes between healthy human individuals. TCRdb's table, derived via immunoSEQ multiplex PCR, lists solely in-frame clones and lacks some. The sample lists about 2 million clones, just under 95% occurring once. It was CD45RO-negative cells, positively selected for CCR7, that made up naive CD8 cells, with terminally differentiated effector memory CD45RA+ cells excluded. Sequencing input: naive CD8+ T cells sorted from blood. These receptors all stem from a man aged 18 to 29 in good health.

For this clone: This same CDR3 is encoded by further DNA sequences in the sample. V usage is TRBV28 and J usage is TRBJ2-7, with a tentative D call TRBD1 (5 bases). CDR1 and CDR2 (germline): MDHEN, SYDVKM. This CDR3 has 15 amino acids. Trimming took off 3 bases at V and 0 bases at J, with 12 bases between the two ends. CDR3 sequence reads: CASSLGPPSSYEQYF. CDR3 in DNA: TGTGCCAGCAGTTTGGGGCCCCCAAGCTCCTACGAGCAGTACTTC.

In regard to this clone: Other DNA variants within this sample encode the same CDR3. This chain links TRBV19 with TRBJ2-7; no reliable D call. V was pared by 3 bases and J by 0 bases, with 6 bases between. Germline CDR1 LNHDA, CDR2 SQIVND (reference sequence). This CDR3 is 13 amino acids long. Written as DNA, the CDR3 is TGTGCCAGTAGTATTATCGGCTCCTACGAGCAGTACTTC. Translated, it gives CASSIIGSYEQYF.

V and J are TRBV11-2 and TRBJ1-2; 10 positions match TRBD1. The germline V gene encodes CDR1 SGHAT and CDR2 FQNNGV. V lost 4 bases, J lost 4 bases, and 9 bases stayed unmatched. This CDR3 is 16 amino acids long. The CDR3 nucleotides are TGTGCCAGCAGCTCCCCAACCGGGACAGGGGTCTATGGCTACACCTTC. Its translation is CASSSPTGTGVYGYTF.

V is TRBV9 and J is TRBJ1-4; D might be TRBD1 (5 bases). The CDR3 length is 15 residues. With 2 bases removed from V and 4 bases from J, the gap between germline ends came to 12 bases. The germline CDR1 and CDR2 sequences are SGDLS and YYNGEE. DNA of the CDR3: TGTGCCAGCAGCGTCGGGGGTTCGGTTAATGAAAAACTGTTTTTT. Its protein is CASSVGGSVNEKLFF.

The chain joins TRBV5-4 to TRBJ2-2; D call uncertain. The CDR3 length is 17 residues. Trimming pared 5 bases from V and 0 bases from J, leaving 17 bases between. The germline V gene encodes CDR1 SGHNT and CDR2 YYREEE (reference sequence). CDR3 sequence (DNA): TGTGCCAGCAGGCCCGTTGAACGGCAAGCGAACACCGGGGAGCTGTTTTTT. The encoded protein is CASRPVERQANTGELFF. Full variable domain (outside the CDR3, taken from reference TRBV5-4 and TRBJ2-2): ETGVTQSPTHLIKTRGQQVTLRCSSQSGHNTVSWYQQALGQGPQFIFQYYREEENGRGNFPPRFSGLQFPNYSSELNVNALELDDSALYLCASRPVERQANTGELFFGEGSRLTVL.

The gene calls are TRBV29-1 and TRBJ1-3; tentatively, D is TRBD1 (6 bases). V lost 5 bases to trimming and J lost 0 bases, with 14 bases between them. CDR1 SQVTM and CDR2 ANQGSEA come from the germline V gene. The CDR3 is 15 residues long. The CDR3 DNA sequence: TGCAGCGTTACAGCAGGGGACTTCTCTGGAAACACCATATATTTT. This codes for CSVTAGDFSGNTIYF.

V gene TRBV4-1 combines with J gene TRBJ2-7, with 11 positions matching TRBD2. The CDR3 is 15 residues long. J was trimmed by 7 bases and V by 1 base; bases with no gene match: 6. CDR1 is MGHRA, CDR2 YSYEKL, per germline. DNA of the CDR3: TGCGCCAGCAGCCAAGTAGCGGGAGGGGGGCGTGAGCAGTACTTC. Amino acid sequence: CASSQVAGGGREQYF.

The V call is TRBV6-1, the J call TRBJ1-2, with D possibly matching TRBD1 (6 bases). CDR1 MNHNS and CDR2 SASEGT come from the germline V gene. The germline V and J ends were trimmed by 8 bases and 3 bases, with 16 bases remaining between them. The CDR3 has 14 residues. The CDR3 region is CASFRRGFHYGYTF. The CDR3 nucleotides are TGTGCCAGCTTCAGGAGGGGGTTTCACTATGGCTACACCTTC.

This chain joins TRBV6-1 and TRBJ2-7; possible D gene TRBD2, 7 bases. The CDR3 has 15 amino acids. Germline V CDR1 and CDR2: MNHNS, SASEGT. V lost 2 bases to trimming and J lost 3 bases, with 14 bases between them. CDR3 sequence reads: CASSERGGNLYEQYF. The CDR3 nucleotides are TGTGCCAGCAGTGAAAGGGGGGGGAATCTCTACGAGCAGTACTTC.

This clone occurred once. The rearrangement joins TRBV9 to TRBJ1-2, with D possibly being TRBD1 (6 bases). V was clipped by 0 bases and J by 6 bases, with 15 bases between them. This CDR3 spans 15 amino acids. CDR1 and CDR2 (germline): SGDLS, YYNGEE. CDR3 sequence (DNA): TGTGCCAGCAGCGTAGAGGGGACACCCTTGGATGGCTACACCTTC. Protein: CASSVEGTPLDGYTF.

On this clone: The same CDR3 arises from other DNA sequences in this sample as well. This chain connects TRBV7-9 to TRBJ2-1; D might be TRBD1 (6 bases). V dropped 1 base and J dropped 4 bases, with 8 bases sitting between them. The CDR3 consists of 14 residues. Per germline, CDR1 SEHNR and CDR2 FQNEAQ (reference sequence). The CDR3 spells CASSLVQGYNEQFF. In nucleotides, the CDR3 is TGTGCCAGCAGCTTAGTCCAGGGGTACAATGAGCAGTTCTTC.

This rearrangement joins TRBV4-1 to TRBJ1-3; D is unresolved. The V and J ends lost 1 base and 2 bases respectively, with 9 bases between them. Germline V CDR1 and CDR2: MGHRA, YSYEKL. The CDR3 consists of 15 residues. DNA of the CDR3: TGCGCCAGCAGCCAAGGAGAGGAAACTGGAAACACCATATATTTT. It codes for CASSQGEETGNTIYF.

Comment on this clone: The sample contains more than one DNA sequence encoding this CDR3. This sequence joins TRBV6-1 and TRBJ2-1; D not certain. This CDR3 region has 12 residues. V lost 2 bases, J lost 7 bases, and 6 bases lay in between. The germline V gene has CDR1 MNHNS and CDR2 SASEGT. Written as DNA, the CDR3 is TGTGCCAGCAGTGAAATAGGGAATGAGCAGTTCTTC. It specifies CASSEIGNEQFF.

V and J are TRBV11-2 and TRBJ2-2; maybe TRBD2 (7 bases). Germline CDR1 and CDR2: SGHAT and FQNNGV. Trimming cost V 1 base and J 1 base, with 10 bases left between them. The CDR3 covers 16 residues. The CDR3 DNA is TGTGCCAGCAGCTTAGTCGGGGGGCTGAACACCGGGGAGCTGTTTTTT. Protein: CASSLVGGLNTGELFF.

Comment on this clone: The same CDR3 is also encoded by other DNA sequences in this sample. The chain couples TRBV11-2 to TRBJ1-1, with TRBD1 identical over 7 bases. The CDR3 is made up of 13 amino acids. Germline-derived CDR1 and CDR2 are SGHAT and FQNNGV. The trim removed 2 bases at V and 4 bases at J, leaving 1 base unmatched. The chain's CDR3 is CASSLSGGTEAFF. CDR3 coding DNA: TGTGCCAGCAGCTTATCAGGGGGCACTGAAGCTTTCTTT.

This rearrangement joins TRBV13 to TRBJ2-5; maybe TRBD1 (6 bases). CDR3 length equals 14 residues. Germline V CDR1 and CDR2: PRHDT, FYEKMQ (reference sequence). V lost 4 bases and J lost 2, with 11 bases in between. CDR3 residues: CASSSWDKQETQYF. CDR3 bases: TGTGCCAGCAGCTCCTGGGACAAGCAAGAGACCCAGTACTTC.

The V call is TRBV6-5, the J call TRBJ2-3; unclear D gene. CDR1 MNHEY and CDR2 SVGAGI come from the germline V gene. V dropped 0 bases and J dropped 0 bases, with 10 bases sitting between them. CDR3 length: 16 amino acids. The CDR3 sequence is CASSYSPRPSTDTQYF. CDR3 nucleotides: TGTGCCAGCAGTTACTCTCCCCGGCCTAGCACAGATACGCAGTATTTT.

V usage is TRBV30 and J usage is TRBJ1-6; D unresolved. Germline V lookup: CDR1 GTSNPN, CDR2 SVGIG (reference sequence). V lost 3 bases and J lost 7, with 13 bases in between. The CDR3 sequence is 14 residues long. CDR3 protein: CAWRTLDANSPLHF. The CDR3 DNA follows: TGTGCCTGGAGAACGTTGGACGCAAATTCACCCCTCCACTTT.

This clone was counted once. CDR3 sequence (DNA): TGTGCCAGCAGCCAAGACAGACTAGCCAAAAACATTCAGTACTTC. Its protein product is CASSQDRLAKNIQYF. The chain employs TRBV14 and TRBJ2-4, with D hard to call. This CDR3 contains 15 residues. V lost 0 bases and J 0 bases, leaving 6 bases between the germline ends. Germline V lookup: CDR1 SGHDN, CDR2 FVKESK.

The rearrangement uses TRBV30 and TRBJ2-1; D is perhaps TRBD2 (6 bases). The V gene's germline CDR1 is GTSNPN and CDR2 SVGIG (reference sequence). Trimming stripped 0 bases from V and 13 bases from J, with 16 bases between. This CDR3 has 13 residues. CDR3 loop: CAWSVAFGGKQFF. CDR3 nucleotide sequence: TGTGCCTGGAGTGTCGCGTTTGGCGGGAAACAGTTCTTC.

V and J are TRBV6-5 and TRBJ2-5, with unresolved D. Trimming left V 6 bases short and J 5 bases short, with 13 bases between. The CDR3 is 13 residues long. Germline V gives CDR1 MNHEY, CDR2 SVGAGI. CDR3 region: CASRSSSGETQYF. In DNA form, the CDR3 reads TGTGCCAGCAGATCTTCTAGTGGCGAGACCCAGTACTTC.

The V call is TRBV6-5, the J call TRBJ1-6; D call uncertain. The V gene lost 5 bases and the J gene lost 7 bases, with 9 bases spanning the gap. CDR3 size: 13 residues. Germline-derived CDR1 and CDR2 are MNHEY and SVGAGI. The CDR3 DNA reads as TGTGCCAGCAGTGACCTCGGGAATTCACCCCTCCACTTT. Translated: CASSDLGNSPLHF.

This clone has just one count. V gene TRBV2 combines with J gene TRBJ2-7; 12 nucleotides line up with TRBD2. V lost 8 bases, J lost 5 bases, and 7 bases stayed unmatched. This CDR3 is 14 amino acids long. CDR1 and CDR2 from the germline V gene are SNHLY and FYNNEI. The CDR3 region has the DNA TGTGCCAGCGCGGCTAGCGGGAGGGCCGACGAGCAGTACTTC. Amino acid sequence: CASAASGRADEQYF. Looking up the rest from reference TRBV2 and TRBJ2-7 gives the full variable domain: EPEVTQTPSHQVTQMGQEVILRCVPISNHLYFYWYRQILGQKVEFLVSFYNNEISEKSEIFDDQFSVERPDGSNFTLKIRSTKLEDSAMYFCASAASGRADEQYFGPGTRLTVT.

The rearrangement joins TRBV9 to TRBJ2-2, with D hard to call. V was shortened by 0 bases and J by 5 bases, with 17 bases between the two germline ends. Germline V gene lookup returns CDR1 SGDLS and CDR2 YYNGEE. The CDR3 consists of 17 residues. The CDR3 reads CASSVEGSRLGTGELFF. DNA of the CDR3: TGTGCCAGCAGCGTAGAGGGTAGTCGTTTGGGAACCGGGGAGCTGTTTTTT.

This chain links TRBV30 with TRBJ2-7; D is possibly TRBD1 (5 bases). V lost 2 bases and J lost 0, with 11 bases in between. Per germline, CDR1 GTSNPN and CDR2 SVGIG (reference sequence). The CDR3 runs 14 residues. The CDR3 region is CAWSWQGPSYEQYF. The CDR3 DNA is TGTGCCTGGAGTTGGCAGGGCCCCTCCTACGAGCAGTACTTC. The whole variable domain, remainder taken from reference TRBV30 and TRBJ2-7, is SQTIHQWPATLVQPVGSPLSLECTVEGTSNPNLYWYRQAAGRGLQLLFYSVGIGQISSEVPQNLSASRPQDRQFILSSKKLLLSDSGFYLCAWSWQGPSYEQYFGPGTRLTVT.

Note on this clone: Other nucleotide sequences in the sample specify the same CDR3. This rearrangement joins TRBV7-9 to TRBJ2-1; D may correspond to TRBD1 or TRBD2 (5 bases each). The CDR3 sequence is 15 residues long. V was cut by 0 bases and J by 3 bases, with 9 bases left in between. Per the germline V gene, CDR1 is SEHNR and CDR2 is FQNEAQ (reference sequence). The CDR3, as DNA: TGTGCCAGCAGCTTAGCGCAGGGAGTCTACAATGAGCAGTTCTTC. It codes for CASSLAQGVYNEQFF.

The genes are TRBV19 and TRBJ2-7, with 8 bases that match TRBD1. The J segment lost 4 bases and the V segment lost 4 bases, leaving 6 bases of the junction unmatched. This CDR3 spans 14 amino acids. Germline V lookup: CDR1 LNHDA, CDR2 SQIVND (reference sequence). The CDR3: CASSTGQGRYEQYF. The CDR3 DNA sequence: TGTGCCAGTAGTACTGGACAGGGTAGGTACGAGCAGTACTTC.

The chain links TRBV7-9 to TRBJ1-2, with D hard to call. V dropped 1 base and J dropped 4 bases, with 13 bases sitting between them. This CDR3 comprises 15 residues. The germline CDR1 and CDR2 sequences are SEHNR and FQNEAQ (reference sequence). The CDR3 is CASSLGAVPPYGYTF. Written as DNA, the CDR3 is TGTGCCAGCAGCTTAGGGGCAGTCCCACCCTATGGCTACACCTTC.

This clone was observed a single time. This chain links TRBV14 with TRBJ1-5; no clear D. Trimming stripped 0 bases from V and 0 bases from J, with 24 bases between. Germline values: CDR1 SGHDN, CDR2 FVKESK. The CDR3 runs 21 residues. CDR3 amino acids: CASSQDWRHSGIRNSNQPQHF. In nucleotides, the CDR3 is TGTGCCAGCAGCCAAGATTGGCGCCACAGCGGAATAAGGAATAGCAATCAGCCCCAGCATTTT.

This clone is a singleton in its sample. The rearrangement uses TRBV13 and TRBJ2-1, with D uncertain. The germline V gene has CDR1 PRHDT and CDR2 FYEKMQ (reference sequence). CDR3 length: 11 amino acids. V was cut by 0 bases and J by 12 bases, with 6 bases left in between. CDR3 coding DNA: TGTGCCAGCAGCTTAGGAGGCGGGCAGTTCTTC. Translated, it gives CASSLGGGQFF.

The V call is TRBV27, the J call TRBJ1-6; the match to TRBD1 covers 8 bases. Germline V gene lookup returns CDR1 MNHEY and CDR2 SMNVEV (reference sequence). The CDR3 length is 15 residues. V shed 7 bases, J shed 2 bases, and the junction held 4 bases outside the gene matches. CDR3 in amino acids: CASTHRGTYNSPLHF. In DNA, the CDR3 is TGTGCCAGCACCCACAGGGGGACCTATAATTCACCCCTCCACTTT.